The clone carrying this T cell receptor (beta chain) was detected only a few times. Its target is unknown. The CDR3 runs 15 residues. V was clipped by 3 bases and J by 5 bases, with 15 bases between them. Germline values: CDR1 KGHDR, CDR2 SFDVKD. The sample belongs to a study of blood T cells in healthy people across ages. Study-level information: Template switching recovered approximately one barcoded beta molecule for every two T cells. Broader study findings: CMV status of donors was unknown, possibly confounding expanded clonotype changes.

The authors drew about 9.9 milliliters of peripheral blood from each donor. Each sample used at least 6.5 million PBMCs. With a J-beta primer mix and a sample-barcoded 5' primer, a second PCR ran about 7 to 12 cycles. TCRdb recomputed calls from the 5' RACE reads with MiXCR, one row per CDR3 protein. The repertoire includes roughly 1.4 million distinct CDR3 sequences, 55% to 75% of them detected once, and roughly 7% sits in the top ten. The V and J genes are TRBV24-1 and TRBJ2-5; D unresolved. Sequenced material: blood. This receptor was identified in a man aged 18 to 30 in good health. The CDR3 DNA follows: TGTGCCACCAGTGATCCTACATCGGGTGTGGAGACCCAGTACTTC. Protein sequence: CATSDPTSGVETQYF.